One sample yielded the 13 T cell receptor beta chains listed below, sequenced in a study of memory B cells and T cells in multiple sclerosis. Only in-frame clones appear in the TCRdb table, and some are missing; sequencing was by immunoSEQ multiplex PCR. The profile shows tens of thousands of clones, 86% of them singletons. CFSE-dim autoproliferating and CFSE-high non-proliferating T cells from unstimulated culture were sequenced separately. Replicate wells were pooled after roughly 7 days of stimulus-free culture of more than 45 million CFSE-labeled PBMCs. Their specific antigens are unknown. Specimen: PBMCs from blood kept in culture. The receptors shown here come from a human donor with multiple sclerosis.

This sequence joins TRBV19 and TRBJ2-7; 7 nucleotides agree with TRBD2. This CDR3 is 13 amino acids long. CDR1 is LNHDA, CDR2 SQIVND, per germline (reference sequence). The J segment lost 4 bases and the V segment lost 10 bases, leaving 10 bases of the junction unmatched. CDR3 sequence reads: CAIGRREEYEQYF. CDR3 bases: TGTGCCATCGGGCGACGGGAGGAGTACGAGCAGTACTTC.

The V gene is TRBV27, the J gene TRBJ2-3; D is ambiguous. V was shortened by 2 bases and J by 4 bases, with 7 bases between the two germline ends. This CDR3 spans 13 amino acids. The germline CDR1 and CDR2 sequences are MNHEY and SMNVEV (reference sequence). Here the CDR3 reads CASSLGMADTQYF. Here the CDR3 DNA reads TGTGCCAGCAGTTTAGGGATGGCAGATACGCAGTATTTT.

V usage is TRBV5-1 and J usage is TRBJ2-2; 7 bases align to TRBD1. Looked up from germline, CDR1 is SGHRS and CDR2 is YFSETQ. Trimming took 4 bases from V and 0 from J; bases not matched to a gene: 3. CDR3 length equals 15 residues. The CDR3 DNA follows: TGCGCCAGCAGCCGGACAGGAGCGAACACCGGGGAGCTGTTTTTT. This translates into CASSRTGANTGELFF.

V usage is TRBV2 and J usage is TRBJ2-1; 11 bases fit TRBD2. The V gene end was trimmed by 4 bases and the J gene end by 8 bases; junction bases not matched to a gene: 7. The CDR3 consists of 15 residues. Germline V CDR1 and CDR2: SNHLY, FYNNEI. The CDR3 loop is CASSVMLAGGDEQFF. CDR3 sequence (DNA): TGTGCCAGCAGTGTAATGTTAGCGGGAGGGGATGAGCAGTTCTTC. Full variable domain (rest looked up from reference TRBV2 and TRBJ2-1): EPEVTQTPSHQVTQMGQEVILRCVPISNHLYFYWYRQILGQKVEFLVSFYNNEISEKSEIFDDQFSVERPDGSNFTLKIRSTKLEDSAMYFCASSVMLAGGDEQFFGPGTRLTVL.

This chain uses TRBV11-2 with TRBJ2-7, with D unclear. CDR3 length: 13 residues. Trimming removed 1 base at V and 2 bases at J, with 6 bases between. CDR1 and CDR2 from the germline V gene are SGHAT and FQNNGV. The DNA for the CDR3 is TGTGCCAGCAGCTTAGGGCACCCCTACGAGCAGTACTTC. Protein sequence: CASSLGHPYEQYF.

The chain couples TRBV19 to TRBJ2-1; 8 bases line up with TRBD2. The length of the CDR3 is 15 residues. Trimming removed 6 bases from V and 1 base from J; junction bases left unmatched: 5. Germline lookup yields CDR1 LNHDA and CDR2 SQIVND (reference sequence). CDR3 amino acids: CASRFSGISYNEQFF. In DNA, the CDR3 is TGTGCCAGTAGATTTAGCGGGATTTCCTACAATGAGCAGTTCTTC. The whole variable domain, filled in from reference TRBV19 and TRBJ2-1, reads DGGITQSPKYLFRKEGQNVTLSCEQNLNHDAMYWYRQDPGQGLRLIYYSQIVNDFQKGDIAEGYSVSREKKESFPLTVTSAQKNPTAFYLCASRFSGISYNEQFFGPGTRLTVL.

CDR3 nucleotide sequence: TGTGCCAGTAGTATCTCGGGACAGGGTGGGGAGACCCAGTACTTC. Translating it yields CASSISGQGGETQYF. The chain employs TRBV19 and TRBJ2-5, with TRBD1 identical over 9 bases. The CDR3 runs to 15 residues. Trimming removed 3 bases from V and 5 bases from J; junction bases left unmatched: 7. Germline V gives CDR1 LNHDA, CDR2 SQIVND (reference sequence).

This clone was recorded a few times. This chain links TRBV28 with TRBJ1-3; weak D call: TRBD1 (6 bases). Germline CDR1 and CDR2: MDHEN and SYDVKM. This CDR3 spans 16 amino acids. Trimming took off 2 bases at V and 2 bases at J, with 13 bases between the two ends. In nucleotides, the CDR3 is TGTGCCAGCAGTTTAACAGGGTTGGTCGCTGGAAACACCATATATTTT. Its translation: CASSLTGLVAGNTIYF.

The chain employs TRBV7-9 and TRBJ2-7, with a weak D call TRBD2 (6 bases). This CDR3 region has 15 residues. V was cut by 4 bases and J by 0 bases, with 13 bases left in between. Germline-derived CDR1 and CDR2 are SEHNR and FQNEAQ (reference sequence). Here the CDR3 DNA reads TGTGCCAGCAGCTGGGACTCAGGAGGCTCCTACGAGCAGTACTTC. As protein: CASSWDSGGSYEQYF.

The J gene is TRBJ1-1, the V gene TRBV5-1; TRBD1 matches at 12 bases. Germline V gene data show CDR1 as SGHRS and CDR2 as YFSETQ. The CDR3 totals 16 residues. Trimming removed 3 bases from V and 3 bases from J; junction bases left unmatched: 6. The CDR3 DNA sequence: TGCGCCAGCAGCTCGACAGGGACAGGGGGCGACACTGAAGCTTTCTTT. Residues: CASSSTGTGGDTEAFF.

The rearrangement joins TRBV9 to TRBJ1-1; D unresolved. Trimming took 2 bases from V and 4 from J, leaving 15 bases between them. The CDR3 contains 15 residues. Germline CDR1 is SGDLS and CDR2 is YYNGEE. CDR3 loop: CASSVAGILGTEAFF. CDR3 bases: TGTGCCAGCAGCGTTGCGGGGATACTTGGCACTGAAGCTTTCTTT.

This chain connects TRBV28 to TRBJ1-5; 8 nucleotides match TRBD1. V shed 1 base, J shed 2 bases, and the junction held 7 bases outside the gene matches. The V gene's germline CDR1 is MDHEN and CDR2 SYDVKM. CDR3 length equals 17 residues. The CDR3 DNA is TGTGCCAGCAGTTTATTGGGACAGGCACAAGGCAATCAGCCCCAGCATTTT. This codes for CASSLLGQAQGNQPQHF.

CDR3 region: CASSLGQGKAFF. CDR3 DNA: TGCGCCAGCAGCTTGGGACAGGGGAAAGCTTTCTTT. The chain links TRBV5-1 to TRBJ1-1, with TRBD1 matching over 8 bases. Germline CDR1 is SGHRS and CDR2 is YFSETQ. V shed 0 bases and J 9 bases; nucleotides not matched to a gene: 1. This CDR3 region has 12 residues.